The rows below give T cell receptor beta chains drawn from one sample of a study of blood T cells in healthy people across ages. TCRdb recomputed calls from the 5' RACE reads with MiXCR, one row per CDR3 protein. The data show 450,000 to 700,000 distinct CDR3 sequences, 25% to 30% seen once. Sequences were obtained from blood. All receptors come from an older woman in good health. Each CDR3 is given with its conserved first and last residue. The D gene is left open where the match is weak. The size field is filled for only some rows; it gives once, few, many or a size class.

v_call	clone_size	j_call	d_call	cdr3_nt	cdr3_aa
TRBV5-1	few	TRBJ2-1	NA	TGCGCCAGCAACGACCGGAGCTCCTACAATGAGCAGTTCTTC	CASNDRSSYNEQFF
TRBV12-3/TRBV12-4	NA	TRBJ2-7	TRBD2	TGTGCCAGCGGAAGGACTAGCGGGGGGTTATTAAGCTCCTACGAGCAGTACTTC	CASGRTSGGLLSSYEQYF
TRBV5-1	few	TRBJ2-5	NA	TGCGCCAGCTGCTTGTCGAGGGGGGACGAGGCCCAGTACTTC	CASCLSRGDEAQYF
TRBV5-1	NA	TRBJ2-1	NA	TGCGCCAGCAGCTTGGTACCCTCCCCCGATGAGCAGTTCTTC	CASSLVPSPDEQFF
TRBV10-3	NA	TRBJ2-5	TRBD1	TGTGCCGCGGCCCCCTTACAGGGGCCGACCCAGTACTTC	CAAAPLQGPTQYF
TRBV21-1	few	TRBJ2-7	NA	TGTGCCAGCAGTAGGGGGCAGAACTTTTACGAGCAGTACTTC	CASSRGQNFYEQYF
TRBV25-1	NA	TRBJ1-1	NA	TGTGCCAGCAATTATGGGAACACTGAAGCTTTCTTT	CASNYGNTEAFF
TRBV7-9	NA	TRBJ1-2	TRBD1	TGTGCCAGCAGTTCCAGGGGGGCCGACCTTTATGGCTACACCTTC	CASSSRGADLYGYTF
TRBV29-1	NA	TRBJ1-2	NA	TGTAGCGTTGCGGACAGTACTAACTATGGCTACACCTTC	CSVADSTNYGYTF
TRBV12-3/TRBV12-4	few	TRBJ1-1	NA	TGTGCCAGCAGTTTATTCGGGAACACTGAAGCTTTCTTT	CASSLFGNTEAFF
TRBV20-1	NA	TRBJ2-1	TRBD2	TGCAGTGCTAGTCACTCTAGCGGAACCTACAATGAGCAGTTCTTC	CSASHSSGTYNEQFF
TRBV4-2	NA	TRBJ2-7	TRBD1	TGTGCCAGCAGCCGCGGGACAGGGCCCTACGAGCAGTACTTC	CASSRGTGPYEQYF
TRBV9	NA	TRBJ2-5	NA	TGTGCCAGCAGCGTAGGGGTAGGGGAAAAAGAGACCCAGTACTTC	CASSVGVGEKETQYF
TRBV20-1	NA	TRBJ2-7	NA	TGCAGTGCTAGAACCAATCAGAAGTACTCCTACGAGCAGTACTTC	CSARTNQKYSYEQYF
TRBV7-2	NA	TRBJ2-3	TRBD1	TGTGCCAGCAGCTCCCGACAGGGAATGGGAACAGATACGCAGTATTTT	CASSSRQGMGTDTQYF
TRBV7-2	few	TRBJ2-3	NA	TGTGCCAGCAGTACAGGCGTGACTACGCAGTATTTT	CASSTGVTTQYF
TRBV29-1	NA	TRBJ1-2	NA	TGCAGCGCCGGAGGCAACAACTATGGCTACACCTTC	CSAGGNNYGYTF
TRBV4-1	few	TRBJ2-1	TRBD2	TGCGCCAGCAGCGTCAGCCCGACTAGCGGGGGACATGAGCAGTTCTTC	CASSVSPTSGGHEQFF
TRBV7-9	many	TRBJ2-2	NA	TGTGCCAGCAGCTTGGGCAGAAACACCGGGGAGCTGTTTTTT	CASSLGRNTGELFF
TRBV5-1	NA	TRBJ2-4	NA	TGCGCCAGCAGCTTGGGCCGGACCGGATCCAAAAACATTCAGTACTTC	CASSLGRTGSKNIQYF
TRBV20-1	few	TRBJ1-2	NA	TGCAGTGCCACCGAGGGATATAAAAGCGCTGGCTACACCTTC	CSATEGYKSAGYTF
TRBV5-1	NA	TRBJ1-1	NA	TGCGCCAGCAGCTTACGGGACCTAGGGTCGAACACTGAAGCTTTCTTT	CASSLRDLGSNTEAFF
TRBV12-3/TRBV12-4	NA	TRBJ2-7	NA	TGTGCCAGCAGTTTCGGGGGCGATGGGGAGCAGTACTTC	CASSFGGDGEQYF
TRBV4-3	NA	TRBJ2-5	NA	TGCGCCAGCAGCCAAGGGGGCCCCGGGGACGAGGATGAGACCCAGTACTTC	CASSQGGPGDEDETQYF
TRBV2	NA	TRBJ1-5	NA	TGTGCCACCTCAAGGGACACCAATCAGCCCCAGCATTTT	CATSRDTNQPQHF
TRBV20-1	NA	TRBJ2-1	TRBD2	TGCAGTGCTAGCAGGACTAGCGGAGCTAATGAGCAGTTCTTC	CSASRTSGANEQFF
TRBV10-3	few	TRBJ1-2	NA	TGTGCCATCAGCGGCAAGGGCGGCTACACCTTC	CAISGKGGYTF
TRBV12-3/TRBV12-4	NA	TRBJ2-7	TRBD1	TGTGCCAGCAGTTTAAGAGGTTCGTTCTTTGGGACAGGGACCTACGAGCAGTACTTC	CASSLRGSFFGTGTYEQYF
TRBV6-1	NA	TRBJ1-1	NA	TGTGCCAGCAGTGAGCAGGGGATAGCTGAAGCTTTCTTT	CASSEQGIAEAFF
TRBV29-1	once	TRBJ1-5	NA	TGCAGCGTTCAGGACCAGAACGGGCAGCCCCAGCATTTT	CSVQDQNGQPQHF
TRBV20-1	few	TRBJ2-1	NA	TGCAGTGCTAGAGGGCAGGCCTGGATCTTC	CSARGQAWIF
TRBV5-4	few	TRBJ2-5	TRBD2	TGTGCCAGCAGCTTGGGCACTAGCGGGGGAACGAAGACCCAGTACTTC	CASSLGTSGGTKTQYF
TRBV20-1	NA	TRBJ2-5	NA	TGCAGTGCTCCCGGTCGGGGGAAGGCCCAGTACTTC	CSAPGRGKAQYF
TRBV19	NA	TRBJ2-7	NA	TGTGCCAGTAGTATTCCGGGCAGAAGCTACGAGCAGTACTTC	CASSIPGRSYEQYF
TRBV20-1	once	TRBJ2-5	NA	TGCAGTGCTAGAGGACAGACAGATTACCAAGAGACCCAGTACTTC	CSARGQTDYQETQYF
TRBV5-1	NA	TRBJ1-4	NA	TGCGCCAGCAGCATAGGGACGGACTATAATGAAAAACTGTTTTTT	CASSIGTDYNEKLFF
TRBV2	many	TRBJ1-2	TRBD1	TGTGCCAGCAGTGAATCAGGGGGCTATGGCTACACCTTC	CASSESGGYGYTF
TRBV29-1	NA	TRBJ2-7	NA	TGCAGCGTTGCCAACAGCGGCGCCTACGAGCAGTACTTC	CSVANSGAYEQYF
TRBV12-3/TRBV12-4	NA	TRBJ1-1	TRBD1	TGTGCCAGCAGTCCTAGGACAGGGGGGTTAGTCACTGAAGCTTTCTTT	CASSPRTGGLVTEAFF
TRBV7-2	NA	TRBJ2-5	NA	TGTGCCAGCAGCTTTTCGGCCGGGCGGGAGACCCAGTACTTC	CASSFSAGRETQYF
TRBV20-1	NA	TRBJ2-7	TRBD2	TGCAGTGCTCTAGCGGGGGTCGACGAGCAGTACTTC	CSALAGVDEQYF
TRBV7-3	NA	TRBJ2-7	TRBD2	TGTGCCAGCAGCCTCAAGAGCGGGGATATTCGATACTACGAGCAGTACTTC	CASSLKSGDIRYYEQYF
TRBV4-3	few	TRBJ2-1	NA	TGCGCCAGCAGCCTCACGACGGATTTAGGATACAATGAGCAGTTCTTC	CASSLTTDLGYNEQFF